Given below is one T cell receptor (beta chain) in context. Participant reports of clinical history set cohort assignment. Symptom resolution, clearance, or two negative PCRs marked the recovered donors of Cohort 3. Germline loops: CDR1 GTSNPN, CDR2 SVGIG (reference sequence). The CDR3 runs to 15 residues. Trimming cost V 2 bases and J 8 bases; bases outside gene matches: 6. The data were obtained in a study of blood T cell repertoires in COVID-19. Methods used by the authors: Amplification of reference gene primers provided the estimated nucleated cell counts. Only in-frame clones appear in the TCRdb table, and some are missing; sequencing was by immunoSEQ multiplex PCR. The V and J calls and clone size were taken over from that table, and D and trimming were inferred from the DNA. The repertoire holds 150,000 to 200,000 clones, with around 78% as singletons.

The clonotype comes from a woman in her forties or fifties who had recovered from COVID-19. The sample comprised PBMCs or T cells enriched from blood (not recorded which). The chain employs TRBV30 and TRBJ2-1; 13 nucleotides line up with TRBD2. The CDR3 protein is CAWSPTSGRAHEQFF. The CDR3 nucleotides are TGTGCCTGGAGTCCTACTAGCGGGAGGGCCCATGAGCAGTTCTTC.